This TCR beta chain was documented in a study of cytomegalovirus exposure and HLA in healthy donors. Study observations and caveats: Another analysis was done later, and it associated 15,000 or so TCR beta sequences with HLA alleles at 0.05 false discovery rate. TCR beta sequences reportedly predicted most subjects' HLA-A and HLA-B alleles accurately. Highest at DRB1 and lowest at HLA-C, TCR association rates differed among HLA loci in a later analysis.

Donors had nominal health at sampling but likely had unrecorded immune exposures. CDR1 and CDR2 from the germline V gene are ENHRY and SYGVKD. The CDR3 is made up of 17 amino acids. Trimming removed 0 bases at V and 0 bases at J, with 15 bases between. The PCR had 60 Vbeta and 13 Jbeta primers. TCRdb's table, derived via immunoSEQ multiplex PCR, lists solely in-frame clones and lacks some. The table has 97,000 or so clones, around 9.6% seen once. Concerning this clone itself: Its specificity is not known.

Source material: PBMCs. The receptor was isolated from a man in his fifties in good health and CMV-seropositive. The chain couples TRBV10-3 to TRBJ2-7; D is unresolved. The CDR3 here is CAISESSLKRSSYEQYF. The CDR3 region has the DNA TGTGCCATCAGTGAGTCTAGTCTGAAACGTAGCTCCTACGAGCAGTACTTC.